These 29 T cell receptor beta chains were sequenced from one sample in a study of T-cell reconstitution after alpha-beta-depleted transplantation in children. Preparing the TCRbeta library involved the use of unique molecular identifiers. Each CDR3 protein gets one entry after TCRdb re-called the PCR reads with MiXCR. Of roughly 590,000 distinct CDR3 sequences detected, about 15% appear once; the ten largest clones hold 1.1%. The sample was PBMCs from the stem cell graft donor, taken from the stem cell graft. The receptors derive from a human donor who donated a stem cell graft to a child with acute myeloid leukemia.

The rearrangement links TRBV28 to TRBJ2-7; unclear D gene. Trimming left V 5 bases short and J 5 bases short, with 19 bases between. CDR1 and CDR2 from the germline V gene are MDHEN and SYDVKM. This CDR3 is built from 15 residues. CDR3 region: CASSLGGPTTNEQYF. Written as DNA, the CDR3 is TGTGCCAGCAGTCTAGGTGGCCCAACCACGAACGAGCAGTACTTC.

The genes are TRBV4-1 and TRBJ1-2, with 7 bases that match TRBD1. There are 15 residues in the CDR3. V shed 0 bases, J shed 4 bases, and the junction held 5 bases outside the gene matches. Germline assignment: CDR1 MGHRA and CDR2 YSYEKL. This CDR3 reads CASSQDEGAGYGYTF. Here the CDR3 DNA reads TGCGCCAGCAGCCAAGATGAGGGGGCTGGCTATGGCTACACCTTC.

The chain has TRBV12-3 or TRBV12-4 and TRBJ1-5, with 7 bases that match TRBD1. J was trimmed by 5 bases and V by 7 bases; bases with no gene match: 5. The CDR3 is made up of 13 amino acids. CDR3 bases: TGTGCCAGCACCTCCACAGGGGATCAGCCCCAGCATTTT. Amino acids: CASTSTGDQPQHF.

This clonotype appeared many times. The rearrangement links TRBV6-5 to TRBJ2-3; D may match TRBD1 or TRBD2 (5 bases each). This CDR3 spans 15 amino acids. Trimming left V 0 bases short and J 2 bases short, with 9 bases between. In germline, CDR1 is MNHEY, CDR2 SVGAGI. The CDR3: CASSYSGTDTDTQYF. CDR3 coding DNA: TGTGCCAGCAGTTACTCGGGGACGGACACAGATACGCAGTATTTT.

This chain's CDR3 is CSARFLYSTEAFF. CDR3 in DNA: TGCAGTGCTAGGTTTCTTTATAGCACTGAAGCTTTCTTT. The chain combines TRBV20-1 with TRBJ1-1; D is unresolved. The V gene's germline CDR1 is DFQATT and CDR2 SNEGSKA (reference sequence). Trimming shortened V by 3 bases and J by 4 bases, and 12 bases separated the two germline ends. The CDR3 is 13 amino acids.

V is TRBV4-1 and J is TRBJ1-1; D uncertain. Trimming took off 3 bases at V and 3 bases at J, with 11 bases between the two ends. Per germline, CDR1 MGHRA and CDR2 YSYEKL. The CDR3 has 14 residues. The CDR3 spells CASSHAGEDTEAFF. DNA for the CDR3: TGCGCCAGCAGCCATGCGGGCGAGGACACTGAAGCTTTCTTT.

This clonotype was detected ten times or more. The chain uses TRBV30 and TRBJ2-7; D is tentatively TRBD1 or TRBD2 (5 bases each). V was clipped by 4 bases and J by 2 bases, with 12 bases between them. The CDR3 is made up of 13 amino acids. Per germline, CDR1 GTSNPN and CDR2 SVGIG (reference sequence). In nucleotides, the CDR3 is TGTGCCTGGAACCCAGGGACGACCTACGAGCAGTACTTC. Its protein product is CAWNPGTTYEQYF.

V gene TRBV4-3 combines with J gene TRBJ2-3, with D perhaps TRBD1 (6 bases). Trimming cost V 2 bases and J 2 bases, with 8 bases left between them. The V gene's germline CDR1 is LGHNA and CDR2 YSLEER. The CDR3 extends over 14 amino acids. The CDR3, as DNA: TGCGCCAGCAGCCAAAGGACAGTCACAGATACGCAGTATTTT. As protein: CASSQRTVTDTQYF.

In the case of this clonotype: This could be a read error, since a much larger clone is one nucleotide away. This chain joins TRBV6-6 and TRBJ1-2; D possibly corresponds to TRBD1 (6 bases). In germline, CDR1 is MNHNY, CDR2 SVGAGI (reference sequence). This CDR3 contains 12 residues. The DNA of the CDR3 is TGTGCCAGCAGTAATTCAGGGGAGGGCTCCACCTTC. Residues: CASSNSGEGSTF.

This clonotype was picked up many times. The gene calls are TRBV20-1 and TRBJ2-4; D possibly matches TRBD1 or TRBD2 (7 bases each). Looked up from germline, CDR1 is DFQATT and CDR2 is SNEGSKA (reference sequence). CDR3 length: 15 amino acids. V lost 0 bases to trimming and J lost 4 bases, with 13 bases between them. Here the CDR3 reads CSARDGGGQKNIQYF. The CDR3 bases are TGCAGTGCTAGAGATGGGGGGGGACAGAAAAACATTCAGTACTTC.

V usage is TRBV12-3 or TRBV12-4 and J usage is TRBJ2-2, with TRBD2 matching over 8 bases. Unmatched junction bases numbered 12, after V lost 5 bases and J lost 1 base. The CDR3 loop spans 18 amino acids. In nucleotides, the CDR3 is TGTGCCAGCAGTCGGGTTGGTAGCGGGACTATGAACACCGGGGAGCTGTTTTTT. Protein: CASSRVGSGTMNTGELFF.

In the case of this clonotype: This may arise from a read error, as a much more abundant clone is one base away. This chain joins TRBV10-3 and TRBJ1-1; TRBD1 might be the D (6 bases). Per germline, CDR1 ENHRY and CDR2 SYGVKD. This CDR3 spans 13 amino acids. The CDR3 region is CAIARGGNTQAFF. CDR3 nucleotide sequence: TGTGCCATCGCAAGAGGGGGGAACACTCAAGCTTTCTTT.

This clonotype appeared a few times. The rearrangement links TRBV20-1 to TRBJ2-7; D tentatively reads TRBD1 or TRBD2 (5 bases each). This CDR3 contains 19 residues. CDR1 and CDR2 (germline): DFQATT, SNEGSKA (reference sequence). V dropped 6 bases and J dropped 4 bases, with 34 bases sitting between them. The CDR3 region has the DNA TGCAGTGCATCGGGGCAGGCAGGCCTAACGAGGGGTAGAGTATACGAGCAGTACTTC. Translation gives CSASGQAGLTRGRVYEQYF.

For this clonotype: This may arise from a read error, as a much more abundant clone is one base away. The rearrangement uses TRBV20-1 and TRBJ1-1; no clear D gene. The CDR3 sequence is 11 residues long. Trimming stripped 5 bases from V and 11 bases from J, with 15 bases between. Germline lookup yields CDR1 DFQATT and CDR2 SNEGSKA (reference sequence). CDR3 sequence: CSAPPALAAFF. The CDR3 bases are TGCAGTGCTCCCCCGGCCCTGGCCGCTTTCTTT.

The chain joins TRBV20-1 to TRBJ2-6; TRBD1 agrees at 11 bases. The CDR3 spans 17 residues. V lost 3 bases to trimming and J lost 4 bases; unmatched junction nucleotides: 8. Germline V lookup: CDR1 DFQATT, CDR2 SNEGSKA (reference sequence). The chain's CDR3 is CSARNRDRGAGANVLTF. The CDR3 coding sequence is TGCAGTGCTAGGAACCGGGACAGGGGGGCAGGGGCCAACGTCCTGACTTTC.

Comment on this clonotype: A read error may produce the germline difference seen at one junction end. CDR3 sequence reads: CSARDFGTIYNEQFF. Written as DNA, the CDR3 is TGCAGTGCTAGAGATTTTGGGACTATTTACAACGAGCAGTTCTTC. The chain employs TRBV20-1 and TRBJ2-1; 7 bases line up with TRBD2. The CDR3 is made up of 15 amino acids. CDR1 DFQATT and CDR2 SNEGSKA come from the germline V gene (reference sequence).

The rearrangement links TRBV15 to TRBJ2-3; D gene ambiguous. This CDR3 is 13 amino acids long. The germline CDR1 and CDR2 sequences are LNHNV and YYDKDF (reference sequence). The V gene lost 3 bases and the J gene lost 4 bases, with 8 bases spanning the gap. The CDR3 DNA reads TGTGCCACCAGCAGGGGCGGCTCAGATACGCAGTATTTT. Its protein product is CATSRGGSDTQYF. Combining the CDR3 with reference TRBV15 and TRBJ2-3 gives the whole variable domain DAMVIQNPRYQVTQFGKPVTLSCSQTLNHNVMYWYQQKSSQAPKLLFHYYDKDFNNEADTPDNFQSRRPNTSFCFLDIRSPGLGDTAMYLCATSRGGSDTQYFGPGTRLTVL.

This clonotype was counted many times. The rearrangement joins TRBV11-2 to TRBJ2-3; 7 nucleotides align to TRBD1. The J segment lost 2 bases and the V segment lost 3 bases, leaving 5 bases of the junction unmatched. Germline loops: CDR1 SGHAT, CDR2 FQNNGV. The CDR3 sequence is 15 residues long. Here the CDR3 DNA reads TGTGCCAGCAGCTTCGGCGACAGGGTCACAGATACGCAGTATTTT. This codes for CASSFGDRVTDTQYF.

The chain recombines TRBV11-1 with TRBJ2-6; D is ambiguous. V lost 3 bases and J 4 bases, leaving 7 bases between the germline ends. Germline assignment: CDR1 SGHAT and CDR2 FQDESV (reference sequence). This CDR3 spans 14 amino acids. As DNA, the CDR3 is TGTGCCAGCAGCTTTCAACAGGGGGCCAACGTCCTGACTTTC. Encoded protein: CASSFQQGANVLTF.

This clonotype was seen at least ten times. A read error may produce the germline difference seen at one junction end. The chain has TRBV7-2 and TRBJ1-5; D call uncertain. The germline gives CDR1 SGHTA, CDR2 FQGNSA. The CDR3 sequence is 13 residues long. The CDR3 DNA reads TGTGCCAGCAGTTTAGTAGCCGATCAGCCCCAGCATTTT. Residues: CASSLVADQPQHF.

This clonotype was observed at least ten times. V gene TRBV6-5 combines with J gene TRBJ2-5, with 9 bases matching TRBD2. Trimming at V came to 6 bases and at J to 1 base, leaving 9 bases not matched to a gene. CDR1 is MNHEY and CDR2 is SVGAGI in the germline V gene. The CDR3 sequence is 16 residues long. CDR3: CASSRRLAAVQETQYF. DNA for the CDR3: TGTGCCAGCAGCCGACGACTAGCGGCTGTCCAAGAGACCCAGTACTTC.

This clonotype was observed at least ten times. The chain is built from TRBV29-1 and TRBJ2-1; D perhaps matches TRBD2 (6 bases). Trimming removed 6 bases at V and 5 bases at J, with 20 bases between. Germline values: CDR1 SQVTM, CDR2 ANQGSEA. This CDR3 region has 15 residues. CDR3 in DNA: TGCAGCGTAGAGGGGACTGTCCTTGGGGACAATGAGCAGTTCTTC. This sequence encodes CSVEGTVLGDNEQFF.

This clonotype came up a few times. This chain uses TRBV20-1 with TRBJ2-5, with 7 bases aligning to TRBD2. Germline CDR1 and CDR2: DFQATT and SNEGSKA (reference sequence). Trimming took 4 bases from V and 1 from J; bases not matched to a gene: 9. The CDR3 has 15 amino acids. The CDR3 is CSATPLGGGQETQYF. The CDR3 coding sequence is TGCAGTGCTACCCCGCTGGGGGGGGGCCAAGAGACCCAGTACTTC.

In this sample, this clonotype turned up many times. The gene calls are TRBV20-1 and TRBJ1-1; 7 bases are shared with TRBD1. The ends lost 5 bases at V and 3 bases at J; junction bases unmatched: 6. CDR3 length equals 13 residues. CDR1 is DFQATT, CDR2 SNEGSKA, per germline (reference sequence). DNA for the CDR3: TGCAGTGCTTTAGGGGGCTGGGACACTGAAGCTTTCTTT. This encodes CSALGGWDTEAFF.

This clonotype has just a few counts. The rearrangement links TRBV20-1 to TRBJ2-1; D may be TRBD1 or TRBD2 (6 bases each). In germline, CDR1 is DFQATT, CDR2 SNEGSKA (reference sequence). CDR3 length equals 16 residues. Between the trimmed V and J ends, which lost 2 bases and 1 base, there was a span of 15 bases. The CDR3, as DNA: TGCAGTGCTAGATCTATAAGGGGGGTTTCCTACAATGAGCAGTTCTTC. It specifies CSARSIRGVSYNEQFF.

This chain uses TRBV5-1 with TRBJ2-2, with D possibly being TRBD1 (6 bases). With 4 bases removed from V and 5 bases from J, the gap between germline ends came to 12 bases. Germline V lookup: CDR1 SGHRS, CDR2 YFSETQ. The CDR3 has 14 residues. Here the CDR3 reads CASSRPTGTGELFF. The CDR3 DNA follows: TGCGCCAGCAGCAGACCAACAGGGACCGGGGAGCTGTTTTTT.

This clonotype was counted many times. The J gene is TRBJ1-6, the V gene TRBV5-1; 8 nucleotides match TRBD1. V shed 0 bases and J 10 bases; nucleotides not matched to a gene: 9. CDR3 size: 16 residues. Germline loops: CDR1 SGHRS, CDR2 YFSETQ. DNA for the CDR3: TGCGCCAGCAGCTTGGAATACGGACAGGGAGAATCACCCCTCCACTTT. It is translated as CASSLEYGQGESPLHF. Based on the CDR3 plus reference TRBV5-1 and TRBJ1-6, the full variable domain is KAGVTQTPRYLIKTRGQQVTLSCSPISGHRSVSWYQQTPGQGLQFLFEYFSETQRNKGNFPGRFSGRQFSNSRSEMNVSTLELGDSALYLCASSLEYGQGESPLHFGNGTRLTVT.

This clonotype was detected ten times or more. The chain employs TRBV10-1 and TRBJ2-1; maybe TRBD1 (5 bases). The CDR3 has 14 amino acids. V lost 0 bases and J lost 5, with 8 bases in between. CDR1 is WNHNN and CDR2 is SYGVQD in the germline V gene (reference sequence). CDR3 loop: CASSESGANNEQFF. CDR3 sequence (DNA): TGCGCCAGCAGTGAGTCTGGGGCCAACAATGAGCAGTTCTTC.

This clonotype has ten or more counts. V is TRBV6-5 and J is TRBJ2-1; perhaps TRBD1 as D (5 bases). The CDR3 loop spans 13 amino acids. The V end lost 8 bases, the J end lost 8 bases, and 16 bases lay between the germline ends. The germline V gene encodes CDR1 MNHEY and CDR2 SVGAGI. In nucleotides, the CDR3 is TGTGCCAGCCGACAAGGGGTTCATTATGAGCAGTTCTTC. It codes for CASRQGVHYEQFF.